This TCR beta chain was found in a study of T cell responses to AZD1222 COVID-19 vaccine. In germline, CDR1 is GTSNPN, CDR2 SVGIG (reference sequence). The CDR3 spans 14 residues. V was clipped by 2 bases and J by 4 bases; unmatched bases: 3. This clone appeared a few times. Method: immunoSEQ multiplex PCR; TCRdb's copy keeps in-frame clones and lacks some. The sample lists about 110,000 clones; more than 75% were seen once. The clonotype originates from an adult in good health. The source material was peripheral blood, sampled on day 0 of AZD1222 vaccination. The chain has TRBV30 and TRBJ1-5; 9 bases agree with TRBD1. CDR3 sequence (DNA): TGTGCCTGGAGTTCCGGGACAGGGAATCAGCCCCAGCATTTT. Its protein product is CAWSSGTGNQPQHF. The whole variable domain, remainder taken from reference TRBV30 and TRBJ1-5, is SQTIHQWPATLVQPVGSPLSLECTVEGTSNPNLYWYRQAAGRGLQLLFYSVGIGQISSEVPQNLSASRPQDRQFILSSKKLLLSDSGFYLCAWSSGTGNQPQHFGDGTRLSIL.